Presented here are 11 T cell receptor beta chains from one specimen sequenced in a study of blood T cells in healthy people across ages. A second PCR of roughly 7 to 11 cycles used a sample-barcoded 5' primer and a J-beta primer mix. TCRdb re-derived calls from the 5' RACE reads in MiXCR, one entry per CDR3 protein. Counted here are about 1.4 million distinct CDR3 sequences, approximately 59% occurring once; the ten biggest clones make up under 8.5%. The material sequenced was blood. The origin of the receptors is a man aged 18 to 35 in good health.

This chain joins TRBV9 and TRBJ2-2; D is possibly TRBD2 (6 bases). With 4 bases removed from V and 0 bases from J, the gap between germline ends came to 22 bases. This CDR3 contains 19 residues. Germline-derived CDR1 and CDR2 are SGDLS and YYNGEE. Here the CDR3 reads CASSPGGTDVPANTGELFF. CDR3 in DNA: TGTGCCAGCAGCCCCGGCGGGACGGACGTACCCGCGAACACCGGGGAGCTGTTTTTT. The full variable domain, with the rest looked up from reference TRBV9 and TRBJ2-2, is DSGVTQTPKHLITATGQRVTLRCSPRSGDLSVYWYQQSLDQGLQFLIQYYNGEERAKGNILERFSAQQFPDLHSELNLSSLELGDSALYFCASSPGGTDVPANTGELFFGEGSRLTVL.

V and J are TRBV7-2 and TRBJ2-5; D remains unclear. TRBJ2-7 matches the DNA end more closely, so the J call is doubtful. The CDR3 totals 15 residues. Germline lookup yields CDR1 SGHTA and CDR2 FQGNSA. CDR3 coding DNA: TGTGCCAGCAGCGGCGGTGGCGGTTGGTTCGACGAGCAGTACTTC. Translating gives CASSGGGGWFDEQYF.

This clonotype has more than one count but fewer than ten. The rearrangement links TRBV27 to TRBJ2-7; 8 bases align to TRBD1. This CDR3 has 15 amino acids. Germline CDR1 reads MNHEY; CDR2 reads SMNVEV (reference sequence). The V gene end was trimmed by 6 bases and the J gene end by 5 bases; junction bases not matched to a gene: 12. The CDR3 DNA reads TGTGCCAGCAGGAAATTGGACAGGGTGGTGGACGAGCAGTACTTC. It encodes CASRKLDRVVDEQYF.

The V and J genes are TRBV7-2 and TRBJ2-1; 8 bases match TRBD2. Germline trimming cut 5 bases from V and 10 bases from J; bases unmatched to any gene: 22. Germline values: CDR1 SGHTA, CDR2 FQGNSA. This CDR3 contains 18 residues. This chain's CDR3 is CASSLPRFGGARAMEQFF. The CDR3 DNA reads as TGTGCCAGCAGCCTACCCAGATTCGGGGGGGCTCGGGCAATGGAGCAGTTCTTC.

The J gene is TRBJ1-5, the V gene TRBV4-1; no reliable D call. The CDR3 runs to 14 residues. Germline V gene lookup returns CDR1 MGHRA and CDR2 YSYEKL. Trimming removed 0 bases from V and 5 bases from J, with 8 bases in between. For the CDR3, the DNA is TGCGCCAGCAGCCAAGATATGGGGTATCAGCCCCAGCATTTT. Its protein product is CASSQDMGYQPQHF.

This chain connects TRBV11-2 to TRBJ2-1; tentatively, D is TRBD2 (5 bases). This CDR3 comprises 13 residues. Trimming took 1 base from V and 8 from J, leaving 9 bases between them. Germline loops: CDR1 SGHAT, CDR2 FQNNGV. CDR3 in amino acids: CASSLVTGDEQFF. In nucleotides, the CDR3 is TGTGCCAGCAGCTTAGTAACCGGGGATGAGCAGTTCTTC.

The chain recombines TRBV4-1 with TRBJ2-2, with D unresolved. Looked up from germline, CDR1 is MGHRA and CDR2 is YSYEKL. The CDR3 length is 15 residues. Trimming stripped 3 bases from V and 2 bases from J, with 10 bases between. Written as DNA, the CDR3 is TGCGCCAGCAGCCAGACCGGCCGTAACACCGGGGAGCTGTTTTTT. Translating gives CASSQTGRNTGELFF.

CDR3 DNA: TGCGCCAGCAGCCAGGAAGGAGGTGAGCCCCAGCATTTT. Residues: CASSQEGGEPQHF. This chain uses TRBV4-3 with TRBJ1-5, with D unclear. With 3 bases removed from V and 8 bases from J, the gap between germline ends came to 11 bases. CDR3 size: 13 residues. CDR1 LGHNA and CDR2 YSLEER come from the germline V gene.

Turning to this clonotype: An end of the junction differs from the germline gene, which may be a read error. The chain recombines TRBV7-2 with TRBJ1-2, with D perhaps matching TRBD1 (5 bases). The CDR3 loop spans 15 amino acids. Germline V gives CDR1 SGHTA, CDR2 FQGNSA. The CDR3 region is CARSLEGAAFYGYTF. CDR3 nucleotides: TGTGCCAGAAGCTTAGAAGGGGCAGCATTCTATGGCTACACCTTC. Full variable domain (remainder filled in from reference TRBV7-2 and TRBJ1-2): GAGVSQSPSNKVTEKGKDVELRCDPISGHTALYWYRQSLGQGLEFLIYFQGNSAPDKSGLPSDRFSAERTGGSVSTLTIQRTQQEDSAVYLCARSLEGAAFYGYTFGSGTRLTVV.

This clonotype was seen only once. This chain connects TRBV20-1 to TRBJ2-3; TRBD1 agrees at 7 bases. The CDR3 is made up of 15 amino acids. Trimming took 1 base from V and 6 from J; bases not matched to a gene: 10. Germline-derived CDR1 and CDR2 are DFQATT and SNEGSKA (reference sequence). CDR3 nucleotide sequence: TGCAGTGCTAGAGTTCACAGGGGTCTTCGGGATACGCAGTATTTT. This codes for CSARVHRGLRDTQYF.

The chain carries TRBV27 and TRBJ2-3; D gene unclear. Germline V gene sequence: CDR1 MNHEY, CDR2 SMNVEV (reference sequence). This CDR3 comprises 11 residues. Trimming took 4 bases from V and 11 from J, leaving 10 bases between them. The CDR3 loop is CASSSGERQYF. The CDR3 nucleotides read TGTGCCAGCAGTTCGGGCGAAAGGCAGTATTTT.